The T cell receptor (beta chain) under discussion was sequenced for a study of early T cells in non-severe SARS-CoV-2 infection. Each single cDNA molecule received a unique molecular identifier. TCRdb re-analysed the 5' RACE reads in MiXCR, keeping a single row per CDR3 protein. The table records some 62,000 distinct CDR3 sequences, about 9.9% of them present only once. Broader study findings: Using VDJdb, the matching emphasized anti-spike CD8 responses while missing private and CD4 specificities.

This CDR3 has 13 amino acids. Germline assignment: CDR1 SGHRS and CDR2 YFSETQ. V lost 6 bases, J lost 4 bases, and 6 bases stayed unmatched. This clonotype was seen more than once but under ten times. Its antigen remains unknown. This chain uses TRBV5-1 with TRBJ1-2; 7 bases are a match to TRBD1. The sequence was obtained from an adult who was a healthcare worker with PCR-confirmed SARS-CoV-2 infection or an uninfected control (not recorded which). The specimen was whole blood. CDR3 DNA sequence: TGCGCCAGCAACGACAGGGCGGGCTATGGCTACACCTTC. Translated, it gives CASNDRAGYGYTF.